A selection of T cell receptor beta chains follows, all from one sample in a study of spatial heterogeneity in lung cancer. MiXCR, applied by TCRdb to the 5' RACE reads, yields one record per CDR3 protein. The data show 23,000 or so distinct CDR3 sequences, about 6.8% seen once. Sequencing used lung tumor tissue, obtained at surgery. These receptors originate from a male donor with early-stage non-small cell lung cancer. The CDR3 runs from the conserved cysteine through the conserved F or W. A D gene is named only where the DNA matches it firmly. Only part of the rows carry a size: once, few, many, or a class if the clone is expanded.

>-|TRBV5-1|TRBJ2-5|14|-
TGCGCCAGCAGCGTAGCATCGGGCGGAGAGACCCAGTACTTC
CASSVASGGETQYF
>many|TRBV6-2/TRBV6-3|TRBJ2-3|17|-
TGTGCCAGCAGCCCCTCACAGGGAACCTTAGGCACAGATACGCAGTATTTT
CASSPSQGTLGTDTQYF
>many|TRBV28|TRBJ2-4|13|TRBD1
TGTGCCAGCCAAGTGGGACAGGTGAACATTCAGTACTTC
CASQVGQVNIQYF
>-|TRBV18|TRBJ2-7|15|TRBD2
TGTGCCAGCTCACGGGCTAGCGGGAGTTCCTACGAGCAGTACTTC
CASSRASGSSYEQYF
>few|TRBV7-2|TRBJ2-2|13|TRBD2
TGTGCCAGCCGGACTAGCGTCACCGGGGAGCTGTTTTTT
CASRTSVTGELFF
>few|TRBV6-1|TRBJ1-5|14|-
TGTGCCAGCAGTCTCGGCGGAGGTGGGAGTTCCCAGCATTTT
CASSLGGGGSSQHF
>-|TRBV6-2/TRBV6-3|TRBJ2-2|15|-
TGTGCCAGCAGTTACGACAGGAGGAACACCGGGGAGCTGTTTTTT
CASSYDRRNTGELFF
>many|TRBV7-2|TRBJ2-1|18|TRBD2
TGTGCCAGCAGTCCTAGAGGGTGGGGGACTAGCGGGGCAAATGAGCAGTTCTTC
CASSPRGWGTSGANEQFF
>few|TRBV6-5|TRBJ2-7|14|TRBD1
TGTGCCAGCAGCCGACAAGGGGGCGCGAGGGAGCAGTACTTC
CASSRQGGAREQYF
>many|TRBV12-3/TRBV12-4|TRBJ1-1|14|TRBD1
TGTGCCAGCAGCGGACAGGAAGGGAACACTGAAGCTTTCTTT
CASSGQEGNTEAFF
>many|TRBV7-2|TRBJ2-4|15|-
TGTGCCAGCAGCTTAGCTCCGGGGCCCGAAAACATTCAGTACTTC
CASSLAPGPENIQYF
>few|TRBV5-8|TRBJ2-1|15|TRBD1
TGTGCCAGCAGTTCACCGGGACAGGGGGCCGGTGAGCAGTTCTTC
CASSSPGQGAGEQFF
>many|TRBV2|TRBJ2-1|13|TRBD2
TGTGCCAGCAGGCCTAGCGGAAGGAATGAGCAGTTCTTC
CASRPSGRNEQFF
>-|TRBV7-6|TRBJ2-2|18|TRBD2
TGTGCCAGCAGCGGACTAGCGGGGGGCTTACTGAACACCGGGGAGCTGTTTTTT
CASSGLAGGLLNTGELFF
>few|TRBV29-1|TRBJ2-7|15|-
TGCAGCGTTGAAAAGAGGAAGGGGGGAGGCTACGAGCAGTACTTC
CSVEKRKGGGYEQYF
>few|TRBV7-2|TRBJ2-2|15|TRBD1
TGTGCCAGCAGCTTGGACAGGGGGTCTGCCGGGGAGCTGTTTTTT
CASSLDRGSAGELFF
>many|TRBV9|TRBJ2-1|17|TRBD1
TGTGCCAGCAGCGCCCCCCGGACAGGCCTTTACTACAATGAGCAGTTCTTC
CASSAPRTGLYYNEQFF
>many|TRBV28|TRBJ2-2|15|TRBD2
TGTGCCAGCAGACCGACTAGCGGTTCCACCGGGGAGCTGTTTTTT
CASRPTSGSTGELFF
>many|TRBV6-5|TRBJ2-6|17|TRBD1
TGTGCCAGCAGTTACATGGCACAGGGGAGAGGGGCCAACGTCCTGACTTTC
CASSYMAQGRGANVLTF
>many|TRBV28|TRBJ2-6|15|-
TGTGCCAGCAGTCGGGGTTTAGTTGGGGCCAACGTCCTGACTTTC
CASSRGLVGANVLTF
>many|TRBV24-1|TRBJ2-7|14|-
TGTGCCACCAGTGAACCGGGACTGCCCTACGAGCAGTACTTC
CATSEPGLPYEQYF
>few|TRBV20-1|TRBJ1-1|13|-
TGCAGTGCTAGCTTAGGACCTCTTCCTGAAGCTTTCTTT
CSASLGPLPEAFF
>-|TRBV18|TRBJ1-4|17|-
TGTGCCAGCTCATCCGGTCCACCTACTGCAACTAATGAAAAACTGTTTTTT
CASSSGPPTATNEKLFF
>-|TRBV29-1|TRBJ2-7|14|TRBD1
TGCAGCGTTGAAGTAGGGGACAGGGGGTACGAGCAGTACTTC
CSVEVGDRGYEQYF
>many|TRBV15|TRBJ2-7|10|-
TGTGCCACCAGCGTCTACGAGCAGTACTTC
CATSVYEQYF
>-|TRBV6-5|TRBJ2-1|18|-
TGTGCCAGCAGTTTCAACCCCCGGGACTCCAGCTCCTACAATGAGCAGTTCTTC
CASSFNPRDSSSYNEQFF
>few|TRBV27|TRBJ2-3|13|-
TGTGCCAGCAGTTTCCTACAAACAGATACGCAGTATTTT
CASSFLQTDTQYF
>-|TRBV19|TRBJ2-2|17|-
TGTGCCAGTCTTATGGGTCCGGGACTGGAGGGGACCGGGGAGCTGTTTTTT
CASLMGPGLEGTGELFF
>many|TRBV12-3/TRBV12-4|TRBJ1-3|16|TRBD1
TGTGCCAGCAGTCTAGTACAGGGGCGCGCTGGAAACACCATATATTTT
CASSLVQGRAGNTIYF
>many|TRBV6-5|TRBJ1-6|16|-
TGTGCCAGCAGTCGCTCTCCGGGATACAGAAACTCACCCCTCCACTTT
CASSRSPGYRNSPLHF
>few|TRBV27|TRBJ2-7|16|TRBD1
TGTGCCAGCAGTTTAGGGGCGGGACAGGGATACTACGAGCAGTACTTC
CASSLGAGQGYYEQYF
>many|TRBV19|TRBJ1-1|14|TRBD1
TGTGCCAGTAAAGACAGGGAGAGGAACACTGAAGCTTTCTTT
CASKDRERNTEAFF
>many|TRBV5-6|TRBJ1-5|14|TRBD1
TGTGCCAGCAGCATTCAGGGGGGAGATCAGCCCCAGCATTTT
CASSIQGGDQPQHF
>many|TRBV7-2|TRBJ2-5|14|TRBD2
TGTGCCAGCAGCTTAACTAGCGGAACAGAGACCCAGTACTTC
CASSLTSGTETQYF
>many|TRBV6-2/TRBV6-3|TRBJ2-7|13|-
TGTGCCAGCAGTTACTGGGCGGGAAGCGAGCAGTACTTC
CASSYWAGSEQYF
>medium-sized|TRBV7-3|TRBJ1-2|14|TRBD1
TGTGCCAGCAGCTCACCGGGACAGGGAGTTGGCTACACCTTC
CASSSPGQGVGYTF
>many|TRBV6-5|TRBJ2-1|14|-
TGTGCCAGCGGTACGGGTCAGGGAAGTATTGAGCAGTTCTTC
CASGTGQGSIEQFF
>many|TRBV18|TRBJ1-1|15|TRBD1
TGTGCCAGCTCACCCACGGGGGACAGAATGACTGAAGCTTTCTTT
CASSPTGDRMTEAFF
>once|TRBV5-6|TRBJ2-1|14|-
TGTGCCAGCAGCCTATGGGGGGCCCCTGGTGAGCAGTTCTTC
CASSLWGAPGEQFF
>few|TRBV6-5|TRBJ1-2|16|-
TGTGCCAGCAGTTACTCGTTTTCCAGCGCTAACTATGGCTACACCTTC
CASSYSFSSANYGYTF
>-|TRBV20-1|TRBJ2-7|13|-
TGCAGTGCTAGAGGGGGCAGTTCCTACGAGCAGTACTTC
CSARGGSSYEQYF
>many|TRBV28|TRBJ1-2|13|-
TGTGCCAGCACCCCCGCGGGGAGCTATGGCTACACCTTC
CASTPAGSYGYTF
>-|TRBV7-2|TRBJ2-5|18|-
TGTGCCAGCAGCTACATTAGCGGAGGGGGCGCATTTCAAGAGACCCAGTACTTC
CASSYISGGGAFQETQYF
>few|TRBV28|TRBJ1-2|14|TRBD1
TGTGCCAGCATCCCGGGACAGACCCTCTATGGCTACACCTTC
CASIPGQTLYGYTF
>medium-sized|TRBV20-1|TRBJ2-5|12|-
TGCAGTGCTAGCCCCACTGGGGAGACCCAGTACTTC
CSASPTGETQYF
>few|TRBV7-2|TRBJ2-1|16|-
TGTGCCAGCAGCTTAGCAGGGGGGATATCATACAATGAGCAGTTCTTC
CASSLAGGISYNEQFF
>few|TRBV18|TRBJ2-7|16|TRBD2
TGTGCCAGCTCACTTGGGACTAGCGGGAGCTCCTACGAGCAGTACTTC
CASSLGTSGSSYEQYF
>medium-sized|TRBV24-1|TRBJ2-7|16|-
TGTGCCACCAGTGATTTTTCCAGCGGCCCGACCTACGAGCAGTACTTC
CATSDFSSGPTYEQYF
>many|TRBV7-9|TRBJ2-1|15|TRBD2
TGTGCCAGCAGCCCCAGCGGGAGCTCCTACAATGAGCAGTTCTTC
CASSPSGSSYNEQFF
>many|TRBV19|TRBJ1-5|13|-
TGTGCCAGTAGTTTATCGGGGAATCAGCCCCAGCATTTT
CASSLSGNQPQHF
>many|TRBV5-8|TRBJ2-3|14|-
TGTGCCAGCAGCTTGTACGGGGGAGGAGATACGCAGTATTTT
CASSLYGGGDTQYF
>-|TRBV19|TRBJ1-1|13|-
TGTGCCAGCTCAGCCAAACAGAACACTGAAGCTTTCTTT
CASSAKQNTEAFF
>many|TRBV29-1|TRBJ2-7|14|TRBD1
TGCAGCGTTGAAGGGGCAGGGGGCCGCTCCGAGCAGTACTTC
CSVEGAGGRSEQYF
>many|TRBV3-1|TRBJ2-1|13|TRBD2
TGTGCCAGCGGACTAGCGTCCTACAATGAGCAGTTCTTC
CASGLASYNEQFF
>many|TRBV6-5|TRBJ1-1|16|-
TGTGCCAGCAGATCCTCTCGGGGGAGGGTGAACACTGAAGCTTTCTTT
CASRSSRGRVNTEAFF
>many|TRBV6-6|TRBJ2-1|15|-
TGTGCCAGCACCCAAGGGGTGACGGGCGCTACTGAGCAGTTCTTC
CASTQGVTGATEQFF
>many|TRBV7-9|TRBJ1-2|16|-
TGTGCCAGCAGCTCCCCGGGGAGGCAGAGGGGCTATGGCTACACCTTC
CASSSPGRQRGYGYTF
>many|TRBV12-3/TRBV12-4|TRBJ2-5|12|TRBD2
TGTGCCAGCAGCAGCGGGGCGGAGACCCAGTACTTC
CASSSGAETQYF
>many|TRBV5-6|TRBJ2-3|18|TRBD2
TGTGCCAGCAGCTGGCTCCCCCCCCATAGCGGGAAATTAGATACGCAGTATTTT
CASSWLPPHSGKLDTQYF
>many|TRBV5-1|TRBJ2-5|14|-
TGCGCCAGCAGCATTGGCCCCGAATCATCGACCCAGTACTTC
CASSIGPESSTQYF